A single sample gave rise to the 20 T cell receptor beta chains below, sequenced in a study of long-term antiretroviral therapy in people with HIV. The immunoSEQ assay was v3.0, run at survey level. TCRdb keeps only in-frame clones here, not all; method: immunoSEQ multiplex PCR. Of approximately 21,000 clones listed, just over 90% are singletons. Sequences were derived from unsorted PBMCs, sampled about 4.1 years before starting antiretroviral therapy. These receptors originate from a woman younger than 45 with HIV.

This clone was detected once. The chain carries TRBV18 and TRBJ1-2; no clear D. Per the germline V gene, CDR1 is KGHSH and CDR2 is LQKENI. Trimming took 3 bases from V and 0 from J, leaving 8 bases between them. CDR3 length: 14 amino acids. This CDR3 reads CASSPSPANYGYTF. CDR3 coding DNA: TGTGCCAGCTCACCTAGTCCAGCTAACTATGGCTACACCTTC.

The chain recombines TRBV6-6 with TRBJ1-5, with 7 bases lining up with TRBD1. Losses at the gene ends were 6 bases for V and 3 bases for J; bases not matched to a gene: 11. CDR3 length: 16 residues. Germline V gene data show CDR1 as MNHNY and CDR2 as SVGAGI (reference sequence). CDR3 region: CASSQEGRGHNQPQHF. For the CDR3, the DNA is TGTGCCAGCAGCCAGGAGGGAAGGGGGCACAATCAGCCCCAGCATTTT.

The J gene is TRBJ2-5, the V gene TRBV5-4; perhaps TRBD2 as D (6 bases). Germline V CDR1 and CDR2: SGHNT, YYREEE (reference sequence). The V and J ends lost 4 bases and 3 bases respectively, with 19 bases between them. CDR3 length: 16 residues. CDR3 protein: CASSERTGTLKETQYF. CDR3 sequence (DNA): TGTGCCAGCAGCGAAAGGACGGGGACTCTTAAAGAGACCCAGTACTTC.

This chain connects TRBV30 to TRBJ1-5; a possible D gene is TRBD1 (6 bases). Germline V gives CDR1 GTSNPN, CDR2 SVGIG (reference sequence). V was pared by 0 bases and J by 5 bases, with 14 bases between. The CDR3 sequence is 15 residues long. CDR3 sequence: CAWSVPVAGDQPQHF. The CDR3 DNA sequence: TGTGCCTGGAGTGTACCGGTCGCAGGGGATCAGCCCCAGCATTTT. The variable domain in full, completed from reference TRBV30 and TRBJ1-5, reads SQTIHQWPATLVQPVGSPLSLECTVEGTSNPNLYWYRQAAGRGLQLLFYSVGIGQISSEVPQNLSASRPQDRQFILSSKKLLLSDSGFYLCAWSVPVAGDQPQHFGDGTRLSIL.

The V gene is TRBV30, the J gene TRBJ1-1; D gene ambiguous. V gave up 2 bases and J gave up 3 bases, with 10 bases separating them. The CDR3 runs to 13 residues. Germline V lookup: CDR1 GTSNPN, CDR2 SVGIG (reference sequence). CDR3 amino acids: CAWSSRLDTEAFF. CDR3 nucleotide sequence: TGTGCCTGGAGTTCCCGCCTTGACACTGAAGCTTTCTTT.

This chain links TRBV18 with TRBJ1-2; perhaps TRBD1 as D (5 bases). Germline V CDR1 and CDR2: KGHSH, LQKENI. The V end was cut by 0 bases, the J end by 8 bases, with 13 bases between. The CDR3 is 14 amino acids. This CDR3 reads CASSPPGQVVGYTF. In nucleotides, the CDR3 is TGTGCCAGCTCACCACCGGGGCAGGTTGTAGGCTACACCTTC.

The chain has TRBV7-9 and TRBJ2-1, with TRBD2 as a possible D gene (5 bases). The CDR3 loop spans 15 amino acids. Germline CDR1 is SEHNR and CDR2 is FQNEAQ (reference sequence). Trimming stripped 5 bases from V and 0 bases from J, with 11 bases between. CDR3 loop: CASSKTTSSYNEQFF. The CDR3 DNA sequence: TGTGCCAGCAGCAAGACTACATCCTCCTACAATGAGCAGTTCTTC.

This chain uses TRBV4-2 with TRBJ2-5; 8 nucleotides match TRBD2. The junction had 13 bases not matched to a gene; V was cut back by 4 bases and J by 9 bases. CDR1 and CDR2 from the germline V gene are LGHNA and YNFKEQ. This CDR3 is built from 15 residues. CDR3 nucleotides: TGTGCCAGCAGCCCAAGCGGGGGTGACCTCGGGGCCCAGTACTTC. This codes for CASSPSGGDLGAQYF.

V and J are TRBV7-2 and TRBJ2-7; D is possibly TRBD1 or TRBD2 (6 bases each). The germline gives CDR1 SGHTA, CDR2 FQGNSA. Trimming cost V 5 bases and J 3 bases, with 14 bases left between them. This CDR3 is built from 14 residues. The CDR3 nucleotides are TGTGCCAGCAGCCCCGGAGGGGGGCACTACGAGCAGTACTTC. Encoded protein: CASSPGGGHYEQYF.

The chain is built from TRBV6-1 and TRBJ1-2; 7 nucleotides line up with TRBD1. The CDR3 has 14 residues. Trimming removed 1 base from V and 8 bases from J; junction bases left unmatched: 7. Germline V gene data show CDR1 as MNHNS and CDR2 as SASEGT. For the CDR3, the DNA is TGTGCCAGCAGTGAAGGGGACAGCAGAGAAGGCTACACCTTC. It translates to CASSEGDSREGYTF.

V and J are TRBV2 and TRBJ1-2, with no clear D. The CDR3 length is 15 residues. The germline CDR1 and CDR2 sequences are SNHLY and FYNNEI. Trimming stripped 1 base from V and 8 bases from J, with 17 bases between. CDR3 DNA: TGTGCCAGCAGTGAAGTTGATGGAGTCCCGCGGGGCTACACCTTC. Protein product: CASSEVDGVPRGYTF.

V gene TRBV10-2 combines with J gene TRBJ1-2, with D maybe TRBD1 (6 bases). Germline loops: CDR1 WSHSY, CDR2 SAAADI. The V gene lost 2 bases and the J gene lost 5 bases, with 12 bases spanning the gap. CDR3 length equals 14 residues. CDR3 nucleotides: TGCGCCAGCAGTGAGGTCGCAGGGGCTTATGGCTACACCTTC. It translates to CASSEVAGAYGYTF.

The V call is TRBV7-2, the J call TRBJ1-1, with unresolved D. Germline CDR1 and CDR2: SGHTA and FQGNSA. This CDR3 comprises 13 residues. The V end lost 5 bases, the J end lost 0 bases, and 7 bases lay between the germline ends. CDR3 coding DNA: TGTGCCAGCAGCCTACAGATGAACACTGAAGCTTTCTTT. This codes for CASSLQMNTEAFF.

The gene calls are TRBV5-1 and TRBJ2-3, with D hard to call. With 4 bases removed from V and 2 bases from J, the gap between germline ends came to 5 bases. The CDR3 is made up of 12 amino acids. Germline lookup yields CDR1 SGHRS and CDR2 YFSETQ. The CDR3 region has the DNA TGCGCCAGCAGCCCCGACACAGATACGCAGTATTTT. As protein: CASSPDTDTQYF.

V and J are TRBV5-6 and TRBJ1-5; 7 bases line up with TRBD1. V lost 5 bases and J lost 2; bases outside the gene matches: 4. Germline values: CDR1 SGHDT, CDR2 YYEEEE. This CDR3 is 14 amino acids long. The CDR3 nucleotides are TGTGCCAGCAGTTCTACAGGGGGCAATCAGCCCCAGCATTTT. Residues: CASSSTGGNQPQHF.

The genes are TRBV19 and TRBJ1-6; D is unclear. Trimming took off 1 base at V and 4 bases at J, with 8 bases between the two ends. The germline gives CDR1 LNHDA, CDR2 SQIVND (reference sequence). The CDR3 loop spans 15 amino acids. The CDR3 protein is CASSIVRNYNSPLHF. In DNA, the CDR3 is TGTGCCAGTAGTATAGTACGGAATTATAATTCACCCCTCCACTTT.

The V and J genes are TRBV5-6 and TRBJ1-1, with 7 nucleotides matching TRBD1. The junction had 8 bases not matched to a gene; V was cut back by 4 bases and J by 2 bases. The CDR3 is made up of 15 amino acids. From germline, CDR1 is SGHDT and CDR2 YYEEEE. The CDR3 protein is CASSPLGGGNTEAFF. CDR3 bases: TGTGCCAGCAGCCCCCTGGGAGGGGGCAACACTGAAGCTTTCTTT.

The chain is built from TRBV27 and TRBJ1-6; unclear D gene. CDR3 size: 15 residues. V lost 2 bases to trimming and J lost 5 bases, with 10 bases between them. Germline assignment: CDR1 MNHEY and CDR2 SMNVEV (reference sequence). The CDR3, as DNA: TGTGCCAGCAGTTTAGGGCCAGCCCATAATTCACCCCTCCACTTT. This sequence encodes CASSLGPAHNSPLHF.

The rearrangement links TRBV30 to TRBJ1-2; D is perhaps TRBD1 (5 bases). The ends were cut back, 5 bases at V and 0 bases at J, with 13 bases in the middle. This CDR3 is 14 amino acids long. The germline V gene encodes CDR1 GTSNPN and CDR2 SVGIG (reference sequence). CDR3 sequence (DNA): TGTGCCTGGCGGCGGGGGTCTTCTAACTATGGCTACACCTTC. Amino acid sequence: CAWRRGSSNYGYTF.

This chain's CDR3 is CASSPPGRGYEQYF. As DNA, the CDR3 is TGTGCCAGCTCACCACCGGGGAGAGGCTACGAGCAGTACTTC. The J gene is TRBJ2-7, the V gene TRBV18; D is perhaps TRBD2 (5 bases). Trimming pared 0 bases from V and 3 bases from J, leaving 9 bases between. The CDR3 spans 14 residues. Germline CDR1 reads KGHSH; CDR2 reads LQKENI.